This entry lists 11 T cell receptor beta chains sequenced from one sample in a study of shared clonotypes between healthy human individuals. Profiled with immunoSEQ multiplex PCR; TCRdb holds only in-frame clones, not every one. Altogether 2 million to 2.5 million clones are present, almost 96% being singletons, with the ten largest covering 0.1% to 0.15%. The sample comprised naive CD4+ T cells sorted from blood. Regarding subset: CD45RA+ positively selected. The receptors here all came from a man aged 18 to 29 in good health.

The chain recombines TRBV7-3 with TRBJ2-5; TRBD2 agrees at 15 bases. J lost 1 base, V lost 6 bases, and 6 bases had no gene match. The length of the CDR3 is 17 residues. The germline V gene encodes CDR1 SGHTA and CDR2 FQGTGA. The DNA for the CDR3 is TGTGCCAGCAGTACGGGACTAGCGGGGGGTGCCCAAGAGACCCAGTACTTC. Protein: CASSTGLAGGAQETQYF.

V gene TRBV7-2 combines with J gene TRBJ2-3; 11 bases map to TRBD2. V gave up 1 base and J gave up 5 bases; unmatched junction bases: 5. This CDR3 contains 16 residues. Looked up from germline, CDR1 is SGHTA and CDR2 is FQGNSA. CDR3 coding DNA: TGTGCCAGCAGCTTAGTTGGCACTAGCGGGGGAGATACGCAGTATTTT. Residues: CASSLVGTSGGDTQYF.

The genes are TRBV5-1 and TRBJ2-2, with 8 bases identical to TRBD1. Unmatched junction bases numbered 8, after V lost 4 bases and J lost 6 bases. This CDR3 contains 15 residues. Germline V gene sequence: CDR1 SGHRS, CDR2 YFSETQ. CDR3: CASSVTGVVSGELFF. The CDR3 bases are TGCGCCAGCAGCGTGACAGGGGTAGTATCCGGGGAGCTGTTTTTT. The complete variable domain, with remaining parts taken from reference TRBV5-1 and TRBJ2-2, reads KAGVTQTPRYLIKTRGQQVTLSCSPISGHRSVSWYQQTPGQGLQFLFEYFSETQRNKGNFPGRFSGRQFSNSRSEMNVSTLELGDSALYLCASSVTGVVSGELFFGEGSRLTVL.

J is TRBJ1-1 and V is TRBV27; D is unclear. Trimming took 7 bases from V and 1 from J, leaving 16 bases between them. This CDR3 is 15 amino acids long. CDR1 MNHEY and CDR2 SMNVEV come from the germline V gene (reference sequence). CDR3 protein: CASIPVGRKNTEAFF. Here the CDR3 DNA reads TGTGCCAGCATTCCAGTGGGTCGGAAGAACACTGAAGCTTTCTTT.

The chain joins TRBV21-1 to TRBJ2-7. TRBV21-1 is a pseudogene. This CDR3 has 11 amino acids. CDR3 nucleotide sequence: TGTGCCAGCAGCAAGTGGGACGAGCAGTACTTC. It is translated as CASSKWDEQYF.

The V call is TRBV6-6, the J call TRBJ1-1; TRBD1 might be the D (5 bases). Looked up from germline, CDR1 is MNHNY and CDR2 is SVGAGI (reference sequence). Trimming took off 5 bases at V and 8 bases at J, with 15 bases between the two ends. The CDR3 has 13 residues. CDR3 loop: CASSLTGFLEAFF. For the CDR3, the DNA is TGTGCCAGCAGTCTTACAGGATTTCTCGAAGCTTTCTTT.

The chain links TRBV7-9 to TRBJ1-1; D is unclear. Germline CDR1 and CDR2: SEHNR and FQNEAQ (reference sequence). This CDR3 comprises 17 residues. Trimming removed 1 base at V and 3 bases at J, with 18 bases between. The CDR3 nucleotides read TGTGCCAGCAGCTTAGGGCTGAGGGCGGCGAGGGACACTGAAGCTTTCTTT. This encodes CASSLGLRAARDTEAFF.

CDR3 bases: TGTGCCAGCAGCTTCAATCCGAGTTCACCCCTCCACTTT. Its translation is CASSFNPSSPLHF. This chain joins TRBV7-9 and TRBJ1-6; D remains unclear. V lost 3 bases and J lost 9, with 9 bases in between. Germline assignment: CDR1 SEHNR and CDR2 FQNEAQ (reference sequence). The CDR3 is made up of 13 amino acids.

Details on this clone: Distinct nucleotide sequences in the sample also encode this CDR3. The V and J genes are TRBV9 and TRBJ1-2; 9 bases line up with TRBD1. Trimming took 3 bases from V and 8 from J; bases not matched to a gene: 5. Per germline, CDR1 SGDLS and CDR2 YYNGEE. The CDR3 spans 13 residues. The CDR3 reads CASSAQGAGGYTF. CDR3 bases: TGTGCCAGCAGCGCACAGGGGGCAGGGGGCTACACCTTC.

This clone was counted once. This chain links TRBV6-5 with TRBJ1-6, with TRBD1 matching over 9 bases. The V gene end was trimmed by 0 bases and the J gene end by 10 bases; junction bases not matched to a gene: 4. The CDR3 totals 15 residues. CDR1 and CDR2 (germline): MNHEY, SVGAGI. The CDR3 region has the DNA TGTGCCAGCAGTTACTCCCGACAGGGGGGCTCACCCCTCCACTTT. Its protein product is CASSYSRQGGSPLHF.

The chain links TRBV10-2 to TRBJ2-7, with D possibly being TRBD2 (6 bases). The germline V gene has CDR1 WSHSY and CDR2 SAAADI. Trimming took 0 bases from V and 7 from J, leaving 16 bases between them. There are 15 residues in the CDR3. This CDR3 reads CASSESWGEMWEQYF. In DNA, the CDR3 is TGCGCCAGCAGTGAGTCCTGGGGGGAAATGTGGGAGCAGTACTTC.